What follows is one T cell receptor beta chain and its context. What it recognizes is unknown. Original analysis: Filtering differed since immunoSEQ provided only junctions, with no quality scores. TCRdb keeps only in-frame clones here, not all; method: immunoSEQ multiplex PCR. The V and J calls and the clone size are those of that table, but D and trimming were determined from the DNA. Of 2 million to 3 million clones in the sample, over 85% were seen once. The CD4+ fraction was divided into a CD45RA+ naive subset and a CD45RA-negative memory subset. This entry belongs to a study of shared clonotypes between healthy human individuals. Broader study findings: Larger estimated richness was generally recorded for naive subsets relative to memory subsets.

CDR1 and CDR2 from the germline V gene are SGHRS and YFSETQ. This CDR3 comprises 15 residues. Deletions cut 0 bases from V and 6 bases from J, with 14 bases between. The V gene is TRBV5-1, the J gene TRBJ2-3, with a weak D call TRBD2 (5 bases). Sequenced input: naive CD4+ T cells sorted from blood. Subset: CD45RA+ positively selected. The sequence was collected from a young man in good health. CDR3 in amino acids: CASSLVVASGDTQYF. CDR3 nucleotides: TGCGCCAGCAGCTTGGTAGTGGCCTCGGGGGATACGCAGTATTTT. The full variable domain, in which reference TRBV5-1 and TRBJ2-3 provide the parts outside the CDR3, is KAGVTQTPRYLIKTRGQQVTLSCSPISGHRSVSWYQQTPGQGLQFLFEYFSETQRNKGNFPGRFSGRQFSNSRSEMNVSTLELGDSALYLCASSLVVASGDTQYFGPGTRLTVL.